The rows below give T cell receptor beta chains drawn from one sample of a study of T cells in Graves' hyperthyroidism and ophthalmopathy. TCRdb reprocessed the multiplex PCR reads with MiXCR, giving one entry per CDR3 protein. The table has 300,000 to 400,000 distinct CDR3 sequences, around 15% seen once. What was sequenced was blood. Receptors were obtained from a woman aged 30 to 39 with Graves' ophthalmopathy. The CDR3 runs from the conserved cysteine through the conserved F or W. The D gene is left open where the match is weak. The listing skips clone size in some rows; elsewhere it reads once, few, many or a size class.

v_call	d_call	j_call	clone_size	cdr3_aa	cdr3_nt
TRBV20-1	NA	TRBJ1-2	NA	CSAPTPGSGYTF	TGCAGTGCCCCAACCCCAGGGTCTGGCTACACCTTC
TRBV7-9	NA	TRBJ2-7	many	CASSVGSGYEQYF	TGTGCCAGCAGCGTAGGGTCTGGCTACGAGCAGTACTTC
TRBV4-1	TRBD2	TRBJ2-5	few	CASSLLAAKKETQYF	TGCGCCAGCAGTCTACTAGCGGCGAAGAAAGAGACCCAGTACTTC
TRBV19	NA	TRBJ1-2	many	CASSIATANYGYTF	TGTGCCAGTAGTATAGCGACAGCTAACTATGGCTACACCTTC
TRBV5-8	NA	TRBJ2-7	many	CASSLAPTFEQYF	TGTGCCAGCAGCTTGGCCCCCACTTTCGAGCAGTACTTC
TRBV5-1	TRBD1	TRBJ2-1	NA	CASSPPGQGSFF	TGCGCCAGCAGCCCTCCCGGACAGGGATCGTTCTTC
TRBV7-8	NA	TRBJ2-1	NA	CASSLGQGGEQFF	TGTGCCAGCAGCTTAGGACAGGGAGGTGAGCAGTTCTTC
TRBV5-1	NA	TRBJ2-3	many	CASSLPIERTAATDTQYF	TGCGCCAGCAGCTTACCGATAGAAAGGACGGCCGCGACAGATACGCAGTATTTT
TRBV28	NA	TRBJ2-2	many	CASSFVSTGELFF	TGTGCCAGCAGTTTTGTGTCGACCGGGGAGCTGTTTTTT
TRBV11-2	NA	TRBJ2-3	many	CASSLPLADTQYF	TGTGCCAGCAGCTTACCGTTGGCAGATACGCAGTATTTT
TRBV12-3/TRBV12-4	TRBD1	TRBJ1-1	many	CASSGIQGAAEAFF	TGTGCCAGCAGTGGGATACAGGGGGCCGCTGAAGCTTTCTTT
TRBV11-2	NA	TRBJ2-1	many	CAQERDNPYNEQFF	TGTGCCCAAGAGAGAGACAATCCCTACAATGAGCAGTTCTTC
TRBV28	NA	TRBJ1-4	NA	CASSLTGANEKLLF	TGTGCCAGCAGCCTGACAGGAGCTAATGAAAAACTGCTTTTT
TRBV2	NA	TRBJ1-1	many	CASSLRFLSGEAFF	TGTGCCAGCAGTCTCCGGTTTCTGAGCGGGGAAGCTTTCTTT
TRBV7-8	NA	TRBJ2-3	many	CASSLISTDTQYF	TGTGCCAGCAGCTTAATTAGCACAGATACGCAGTATTTT
TRBV6-1	NA	TRBJ2-5	many	CASSALGGRETQYF	TGTGCCAGCAGTGCCCTCGGGGGTAGGGAGACCCAGTACTTC
TRBV19	TRBD1	TRBJ2-7	NA	CASTGQGKNEQYF	TGTGCCAGTACGGGACAGGGAAAAAACGAGCAGTACTTC
TRBV15	NA	TRBJ2-5	many	CATSRGMQAQYF	TGTGCCACCAGCAGAGGCATGCAGGCCCAGTACTTC
TRBV28	NA	TRBJ1-1	many	CASSLSGPEAFF	TGTGCCAGCAGTTTATCCGGGCCTGAAGCTTTCTTT
TRBV7-2	NA	TRBJ2-7	many	CASSIVPGDRRYEQYF	TGTGCCAGCAGTATCGTACCGGGGGACCGCAGATACGAGCAGTACTTC
TRBV27	NA	TRBJ1-6	many	CASSLFGRVRSPLHF	TGTGCCAGCAGTTTATTCGGCAGGGTGCGTTCACCCCTCCACTTT
TRBV19	NA	TRBJ2-1	many	CAISRGSYNEQFF	TGTGCCATTAGCAGGGGTTCCTACAATGAGCAGTTCTTC
TRBV5-5	NA	TRBJ2-5	many	CASSLMTSQEETQYF	TGTGCCAGCAGCTTGATGACCTCCCAGGAGGAGACCCAGTACTTC
TRBV7-6	TRBD2	TRBJ2-2	many	CASRGGNTGELFF	TGTGCCAGCCGGGGGGGAAACACCGGGGAGCTGTTTTTT
TRBV18	NA	TRBJ2-7	many	CASSPSWSSYEQYF	TGTGCCAGCTCACCCAGCTGGAGCTCCTACGAGCAGTACTTC
TRBV11-2	NA	TRBJ2-5	many	CASSFTPGVQETQYF	TGTGCCAGCAGCTTTACTCCAGGGGTCCAAGAGACCCAGTACTTC
TRBV19	NA	TRBJ1-1	many	CASESGGDGNTEAFF	TGTGCCAGTGAATCCGGCGGGGATGGGAACACTGAAGCTTTCTTT
TRBV7-9	NA	TRBJ1-1	many	CASSPGERGTEAFF	TGTGCCAGCAGCCCTGGGGAGAGGGGAACTGAAGCTTTCTTT
TRBV18	NA	TRBJ2-2	many	CASSPFRDTWAGELFF	TGTGCCAGCTCACCATTCCGGGACACATGGGCCGGGGAGCTGTTTTTT
TRBV3-1	NA	TRBJ2-1	NA	CASSHIMTPYNEQFF	TGTGCCAGCAGCCATATCATGACCCCGTACAATGAGCAGTTCTTC
TRBV11-3	NA	TRBJ2-1	many	CASSLGYNEQFF	TGTGCCAGCAGCTTAGGGTACAATGAGCAGTTCTTC
TRBV28	TRBD1	TRBJ2-1	many	CASSSRDRLDNEQFF	TGTGCCAGCAGTTCCCGGGACAGACTTGACAATGAGCAGTTCTTC
TRBV7-2	NA	TRBJ1-3	NA	CASSLGGSSGSTIYF	TGTGCCAGCAGCTTAGGAGGGAGCTCTGGAAGCACCATATATTTT
TRBV5-6	TRBD1	TRBJ1-1	many	CASRDRGRDTEAFF	TGTGCCAGCAGGGACAGGGGAAGGGACACTGAAGCTTTCTTT
TRBV28	NA	TRBJ2-1	many	CASRLPLGDNEQFF	TGTGCCAGCAGGCTCCCACTAGGAGACAATGAGCAGTTCTTC
TRBV6-1	NA	TRBJ2-7	many	CASSEGVIYEQYF	TGTGCCAGCAGTGAAGGGGTTATCTACGAGCAGTACTTC
TRBV2	NA	TRBJ2-3	many	CASSLRMNTDTQYF	TGTGCCAGCAGTCTGCGGATGAACACAGATACGCAGTATTTT
TRBV18	NA	TRBJ1-3	many	CASSPPVTDAGNTIYF	TGTGCCAGCTCACCACCTGTCACGGATGCTGGAAACACCATATATTTT
TRBV5-5	NA	TRBJ1-4	few	CASSFGDTNEKLFF	TGTGCCAGCAGCTTCGGGGACACTAATGAAAAACTGTTTTTT
TRBV19	NA	TRBJ1-5	few	CASSTPRQVREQPQHF	TGTGCCAGTAGTACCCCGAGACAGGTGAGAGAACAGCCCCAGCATTTT
TRBV9	TRBD1	TRBJ2-2	many	CASAGTGHTGELFF	TGTGCCAGCGCCGGGACAGGTCACACCGGGGAGCTGTTTTTT
TRBV18	NA	TRBJ2-4	NA	CASSSLTGQGQNIQYF	TGTGCCAGCTCATCGCTCACTGGGCAGGGGCAAAACATTCAGTACTTC
TRBV27	NA	TRBJ1-1	NA	CASSPAGIMNTEAFF	TGTGCCAGCAGTCCGGCAGGTATAATGAACACTGAAGCTTTCTTT
TRBV12-3/TRBV12-4	NA	TRBJ2-7	many	CASSSALGRTNYEQYF	TGTGCCAGCAGTTCCGCCCTTGGACGGACTAACTACGAGCAGTACTTC
TRBV9	NA	TRBJ1-3	many	CASSVTDSGNTIYF	TGTGCCAGCAGCGTTACAGATTCTGGAAACACCATATATTTT
TRBV20-1	NA	TRBJ1-1	many	CSARVPDMNTEAFF	TGCAGTGCTAGAGTCCCAGACATGAACACTGAAGCTTTCTTT
TRBV6-2/TRBV6-3	NA	TRBJ2-5	many	CASSARTPETQYF	TGTGCCAGCAGCGCCCGGACACCAGAGACCCAGTACTTC